Shown below are 23 T cell receptor beta chains from a single sample sequenced in a study of T cell clonotyping in hematopoietic cell transplantation. Measured with immunoSEQ multiplex PCR; TCRdb has only the in-frame clones, and not every one. The sample has more than 7,000 clones, 70% to 90% seen once; the top ten hold approximately 4.5%. The specimen was PBMCs, collected 30 days after allogeneic stem cell transplant. These receptors were taken from a female patient aged 50-59 years who had an allogeneic stem cell transplant from an unrelated donor, so the T cells may come from the graft donor. Some clones in this sample may be carry-over from other donors' samples.

Only one count was recorded for this clone. J is TRBJ2-7 and V is TRBV7-2; D unresolved. Germline loops: CDR1 SGHTA, CDR2 FQGNSA. This CDR3 is built from 14 residues. V was pared by 2 bases and J by 3 bases, with 11 bases between. Here the CDR3 reads CASSLIAGLYEQYF. Here the CDR3 DNA reads TGTGCCAGCAGCTTAATCGCAGGCCTCTACGAGCAGTACTTC.

The chain couples TRBV9 to TRBJ2-1; D gene unclear. There are 12 residues in the CDR3. CDR1 and CDR2 (germline): SGDLS, YYNGEE. V lost 3 bases and J 4 bases, leaving 5 bases between the germline ends. CDR3 sequence: CASSASYNEQFF. The CDR3 DNA follows: TGTGCCAGCAGCGCGAGTTACAATGAGCAGTTCTTC.

The rearrangement joins TRBV7-3 to TRBJ2-7; D possibly corresponds to TRBD2 (6 bases). V lost 0 bases and J lost 7, with 7 bases in between. The germline V gene has CDR1 SGHTA and CDR2 FQGTGA. The CDR3 runs to 12 residues. The CDR3: CASSLTGTEQYF. DNA of the CDR3: TGTGCCAGCAGCTTAACGGGGACTGAGCAGTACTTC.

This chain links TRBV5-1 with TRBJ2-3; the D gene could be TRBD1 or TRBD2 (6 bases each). Germline CDR1 and CDR2: SGHRS and YFSETQ. CDR3 size: 15 residues. With 7 bases removed from V and 2 bases from J, the gap between germline ends came to 17 bases. CDR3 amino acids: CASGLGGRNTDTQYF. As DNA, the CDR3 is TGCGCCAGCGGGCTAGGGGGGAGAAACACAGATACGCAGTATTTT.

The V gene is TRBV7-6, the J gene TRBJ2-7; the match to TRBD2 covers 8 bases. The CDR3 is 16 residues long. Germline values: CDR1 SGHVS, CDR2 FNYEAQ. V trimming: 5 bases; J trimming: 2 bases; junction bases outside the gene matches: 11. CDR3 amino acids: CASSAGGTSVPYEQYF. CDR3 nucleotide sequence: TGTGCCAGCAGCGCCGGTGGGACTAGTGTGCCCTACGAGCAGTACTTC.

By sample share, this clone is large. The chain joins TRBV5-8 to TRBJ2-7, with 10 bases fitting TRBD1. The trim removed 3 bases at V and 3 bases at J, leaving 6 bases unmatched. The CDR3 extends over 15 amino acids. Germline loops: CDR1 SGHTS, CDR2 YDEGEE. The CDR3 DNA sequence: TGTGCCAGCAGCTCCGGGACAGGGGTTTTCTACGAGCAGTACTTC. This gives the protein CASSSGTGVFYEQYF.

The chain links TRBV6-6 to TRBJ2-1; 7 nucleotides agree with TRBD2. V trimming: 8 bases; J trimming: 0 bases; junction bases outside the gene matches: 7. This CDR3 is 15 amino acids long. Per the germline V gene, CDR1 is MNHNY and CDR2 is SVGAGI (reference sequence). The CDR3 coding sequence is TGTGCCAGCGAGGCGGGAGTGAGCTCCTACAATGAGCAGTTCTTC. Its translation is CASEAGVSSYNEQFF.

This clone was counted a single time. This chain connects TRBV5-1 to TRBJ1-2; D unclear. The ends were cut back, 0 bases at V and 3 bases at J, with 9 bases in the middle. This CDR3 is 14 amino acids long. Germline CDR1 and CDR2: SGHRS and YFSETQ. The CDR3 coding sequence is TGCGCCAGCAGCTTGGGGACGTCCGACTATGGCTACACCTTC. This encodes CASSLGTSDYGYTF.

This clone occurred once. This chain uses TRBV2 with TRBJ2-3; TRBD2 is a possible D gene (5 bases). Between the trimmed V and J ends, which lost 7 bases and 4 bases, there was a span of 18 bases. In germline, CDR1 is SNHLY, CDR2 FYNNEI. CDR3 length: 15 residues. CDR3: CASNRDGVRADTQYF. As DNA, the CDR3 is TGTGCCAGCAATCGGGATGGGGTTCGGGCAGATACGCAGTATTTT.

In DNA, the CDR3 is TGCGCCAGCAGCCAGCCGGGGGATATGAACACTGAAGCTTTCTTT. Its translation is CASSQPGDMNTEAFF. The chain carries TRBV4-1 and TRBJ1-1, with D possibly being TRBD1 (5 bases). Trimming cost V 3 bases and J 0 bases, with 11 bases left between them. The CDR3 is 15 amino acids. Germline V CDR1 and CDR2: MGHRA, YSYEKL.

The gene calls are TRBV4-3 and TRBJ2-5; D might be TRBD1 or TRBD2, each matching 7 bases. CDR3 length: 15 amino acids. The germline CDR1 and CDR2 sequences are LGHNA and YSLEER. V was shortened by 0 bases and J by 6 bases, with 14 bases between the two germline ends. The CDR3 loop is CASSQDYQGGKTQYF. The CDR3 DNA reads TGCGCCAGCAGCCAAGATTATCAGGGGGGGAAGACCCAGTACTTC.

The rearrangement joins TRBV25-1 to TRBJ2-7; D unresolved. V dropped 5 bases and J dropped 2 bases, with 10 bases sitting between them. CDR1 is MGHDK and CDR2 is SYGVNS in the germline V gene. CDR3 size: 13 residues. This chain's CDR3 is CASSRVLPYEQYF. In DNA form, the CDR3 reads TGTGCCAGCAGTAGGGTACTACCCTACGAGCAGTACTTC.

This sequence joins TRBV11-1 and TRBJ2-2, with D tentatively TRBD2 (5 bases). CDR3 length equals 13 residues. The V gene's germline CDR1 is SGHAT and CDR2 FQDESV (reference sequence). V gave up 3 bases and J gave up 7 bases, with 9 bases separating them. Written as DNA, the CDR3 is TGTGCCAGCAGCTTCGGAGGTTTCGGGGAGCTGTTTTTT. It yields the protein CASSFGGFGELFF.

V usage is TRBV27 and J usage is TRBJ2-1, with 7 bases identical to TRBD2. Germline CDR1 reads MNHEY; CDR2 reads SMNVEV (reference sequence). The length of the CDR3 is 15 residues. The junction had 4 bases not matched to a gene; V was cut back by 3 bases and J by 2 bases. This CDR3 reads CASSLARETYNEQFF. The CDR3 DNA follows: TGTGCCAGCAGTTTGGCGCGGGAGACCTACAATGAGCAGTTCTTC.

The V and J genes are TRBV7-8 and TRBJ1-2; no definite D call. Germline V gene sequence: CDR1 SGHVS, CDR2 FQNEAQ. There are 12 residues in the CDR3. V lost 7 bases to trimming and J lost 6 bases, with 12 bases between them. The CDR3 DNA sequence: TGTGCCAGCACCTCCCCGGGGAATGGCTACACCTTC. This codes for CASTSPGNGYTF. Complete variable domain (other parts from reference TRBV7-8 and TRBJ1-2): GAGVSQSPRYKVAKRGQDVALRCDPISGHVSLFWYQQALGQGPEFLTYFQNEAQLDKSGLPSDRFFAERPEGSVSTLKIQRTQQEDSAVYLCASTSPGNGYTFGSGTRLTVV.

This chain connects TRBV5-1 to TRBJ1-5; no reliable D call. CDR1 is SGHRS, CDR2 YFSETQ, per germline. The CDR3 is 15 amino acids. V was clipped by 4 bases and J by 8 bases, with 19 bases between them. CDR3 in amino acids: CASSVGDLGLEPQHF. In DNA form, the CDR3 reads TGCGCCAGCAGCGTGGGTGACTTGGGCCTTGAGCCCCAGCATTTT. The full variable domain, with the rest looked up from reference TRBV5-1 and TRBJ1-5, is KAGVTQTPRYLIKTRGQQVTLSCSPISGHRSVSWYQQTPGQGLQFLFEYFSETQRNKGNFPGRFSGRQFSNSRSEMNVSTLELGDSALYLCASSVGDLGLEPQHFGDGTRLSIL.

In its sample, this clone was seen once. The V gene is TRBV4-1, the J gene TRBJ2-1; no clear D gene. Germline assignment: CDR1 MGHRA and CDR2 YSYEKL. V lost 2 bases to trimming and J lost 2 bases, with 13 bases between them. The CDR3 is 16 residues long. CDR3 protein: CASSQLDILTYNEQFF. In nucleotides, the CDR3 is TGCGCCAGCAGCCAACTAGATATCCTCACCTACAATGAGCAGTTCTTC.

The chain couples TRBV30 to TRBJ1-1; a possible D gene is TRBD1 (5 bases). The CDR3 covers 12 residues. Trimming cost V 3 bases and J 3 bases, with 8 bases left between them. Germline CDR1 GTSNPN, CDR2 SVGIG (reference sequence). The CDR3 sequence: CAWRTAYTEAFF. CDR3 sequence (DNA): TGTGCCTGGAGGACAGCCTACACTGAAGCTTTCTTT.

J is TRBJ2-5 and V is TRBV28; 11 positions match TRBD2. Germline V gene lookup returns CDR1 MDHEN and CDR2 SYDVKM. This CDR3 region has 17 residues. With 7 bases clipped from V and 4 bases from J, the junction kept 14 bases outside the gene matches. CDR3 in DNA: TGTGCCAGCACCCTTGGGGTAGCGGGAGGGCCACGAGAGACCCAGTACTTC. As protein: CASTLGVAGGPRETQYF. Variable domain in full (rest from reference TRBV28 and TRBJ2-5): DVKVTQSSRYLVKRTGEKVFLECVQDMDHENMFWYRQDPGLGLRLIYFSYDVKMKEKGDIPEGYSVSREKKERFSLILESASTNQTSMYLCASTLGVAGGPRETQYFGPGTRLLVL.

This rearrangement joins TRBV6-6 to TRBJ2-3; no definite D call. Germline values: CDR1 MNHNY, CDR2 SVGAGI (reference sequence). The CDR3 covers 12 residues. V was cut by 2 bases and J by 4 bases, with 4 bases left in between. Here the CDR3 reads CASSYTADTQYF. The CDR3 DNA sequence: TGTGCCAGCAGTTACACAGCAGATACGCAGTATTTT.

This CDR3 is CASSYQTGAYEQYF. The CDR3 bases are TGTGCCAGCAGCTACCAGACAGGAGCCTACGAGCAGTACTTC. The chain is built from TRBV11-2 and TRBJ2-7; maybe TRBD1 (6 bases). The CDR3 is 14 amino acids. V was trimmed by 4 bases and J by 2 bases, leaving 12 bases between them. The germline V gene has CDR1 SGHAT and CDR2 FQNNGV.

This chain links TRBV27 with TRBJ1-1; TRBD1 matches at 8 bases. Trimming took 6 bases from V and 3 from J; bases not matched to a gene: 9. The germline V gene encodes CDR1 MNHEY and CDR2 SMNVEV (reference sequence). The CDR3 runs 15 residues. CDR3 residues: CASSPSTGADTEAFF. The CDR3 DNA sequence: TGTGCCAGCAGCCCTTCGACAGGGGCGGACACTGAAGCTTTCTTT.

This chain uses TRBV7-9 with TRBJ2-7; unclear D gene. This CDR3 region has 13 residues. Per the germline V gene, CDR1 is SEHNR and CDR2 is FQNEAQ (reference sequence). Trimming shortened V by 4 bases and J by 7 bases, and 14 bases separated the two germline ends. CDR3 amino acids: CASSSILGREQYF. The DNA of the CDR3 is TGTGCCAGCAGCTCTATTCTCGGCCGAGAGCAGTACTTC.